The clone carrying this T cell receptor beta chain was observed a few times. Its antigen remains unidentified. Expressed TCRB transcripts were sequenced after all isolated RNA was converted to cDNA. The data were produced by immunoSEQ multiplex PCR, yet TCRdb's version contains in-frame clones alone and is incomplete. The table lists 200,000 to 250,000 clones, about 10% of them singletons, with around 0.031% in the top ten. Trimming stripped 5 bases from V and 8 bases from J, with 22 bases between. The CDR3 totals 16 residues. Looked up from germline, CDR1 is SEHNR and CDR2 is FQNEAQ (reference sequence). The data were taken from a study of beta chain features in type 1 diabetes. As for the study in general: Cell yields, age and gender were similar between patients and healthy donors.

Overall study results and limits: The VDJ junctions of type 1 diabetes patients carried fewer insertions and more deletions.

Averaging around 110 mL, one heparinised blood draw came from each individual donor. The authors obtained over 95% purity in all sorted populations. The sequence was obtained from a woman between 18 and 29 years old in good health. V and J are TRBV7-9 and TRBJ1-3; D is perhaps TRBD1 (5 bases). Sequences were obtained from naive CD4+ T cells from blood. Written as DNA, the CDR3 is TGTGCCAGCAGCCCAAGACTGGGGCCAAGAAGAGACACCATATATTTT. This gives the protein CASSPRLGPRRDTIYF.